Following are 30 T cell receptor beta chains from one sample sequenced in a study of T cell responses to AZD1222 COVID-19 vaccine. Produced via immunoSEQ multiplex PCR; TCRdb's table is partial and in-frame only. Here the sample spans 90,000 to 110,000 clones, roughly 82% being singletons. Sequenced material: peripheral blood, taken on day 0 of AZD1222 vaccination. These receptor sequences come from an adult in good health.

The rearrangement joins TRBV11-2 to TRBJ1-2, with TRBD1 matching 7 bases. The CDR3 spans 13 residues. J gave up 8 bases and V 5 bases, and 8 bases lay outside the gene matches. The germline gives CDR1 SGHAT, CDR2 FQNNGV. The CDR3 DNA sequence: TGTGCCAGCAGCGCGCAACAGGGGACAGGCTACACCTTC. Its protein product is CASSAQQGTGYTF.

This rearrangement joins TRBV12-3 or TRBV12-4 to TRBJ1-1; D uncertain. The CDR3 is 13 residues long. V lost 8 bases, J lost 1 base, and 11 bases lay in between. The chain's CDR3 is CASGVFRNTEAFF. The CDR3 coding sequence is TGTGCCAGCGGGGTTTTTCGGAACACTGAAGCTTTCTTT.

V and J are TRBV19 and TRBJ1-5; no clear D gene. Germline V gene sequence: CDR1 LNHDA, CDR2 SQIVND (reference sequence). Trimming removed 0 bases from V and 5 bases from J, with 2 bases in between. This CDR3 region has 12 residues. DNA for the CDR3: TGTGCCAGTAGTATAGATGATCAGCCCCAGCATTTT. It specifies CASSIDDQPQHF.

This clone was detected a few times. The chain recombines TRBV6-2 or TRBV6-3 with TRBJ2-1; TRBD1 might be the D (6 bases). From germline, CDR1 is MNHEY and CDR2 SVGEGT. V lost 2 bases and J lost 4, with 15 bases in between. The CDR3 contains 16 residues. CDR3 coding DNA: TGTGCCAGCAGTTACATAGTGGGACATATTTACAATGAGCAGTTCTTC. It yields the protein CASSYIVGHIYNEQFF.

This chain uses TRBV12-5 with TRBJ1-1; D is undetermined. The V gene lost 3 bases and the J gene lost 11 bases, with 16 bases spanning the gap. The germline V gene encodes CDR1 LGHNT and CDR2 FRNRAP. The CDR3 has 13 amino acids. CDR3 DNA sequence: TGTGCTAGTGGTTTCGCGACTGGGATAGGGGCTTTCTTT. Translated, it gives CASGFATGIGAFF.

V is TRBV2 and J is TRBJ2-2; D possibly uses TRBD1 or TRBD2 (5 bases each). V dropped 4 bases and J dropped 0 bases, with 9 bases sitting between them. The germline CDR1 and CDR2 sequences are SNHLY and FYNNEI. This CDR3 contains 15 residues. For the CDR3, the DNA is TGTGCCAGCAGTGGGATGGGGGCGAACACCGGGGAGCTGTTTTTT. It codes for CASSGMGANTGELFF.

V is TRBV3-1 (or the pseudogene TRBV3-2) and J is TRBJ1-3, with 8 bases fitting TRBD1. The CDR3 contains 16 residues. Per germline, CDR1 LGHDT and CDR2 YNNKEL (reference sequence). After removal of 4 bases from V and 0 bases from J, the junction contained 5 bases not matched to a gene. CDR3 region: CASSRRTGTSGNTIYF. The DNA for the CDR3 is TGTGCCAGCAGCCGTCGGACAGGGACCTCTGGAAACACCATATATTTT.

The rearrangement joins TRBV6-2 or TRBV6-3 to TRBJ2-3; 10 positions match TRBD2. The ends lost 2 bases at V and 0 bases at J; junction bases unmatched: 8. The length of the CDR3 is 18 residues. Germline CDR1 and CDR2: MNHEY and SVGEGT. CDR3 region: CASSYPASGGASTDTQYF. In DNA form, the CDR3 reads TGTGCCAGCAGTTACCCAGCTAGCGGGGGAGCTAGCACAGATACGCAGTATTTT.

This rearrangement joins TRBV28 to TRBJ1-1; D unresolved. Per the germline V gene, CDR1 is MDHEN and CDR2 is SYDVKM. The CDR3 extends over 14 amino acids. The V and J ends lost 10 bases and 0 bases respectively, with 15 bases between them. For the CDR3, the DNA is TGTGCCACCTCAGGAGGCTCAATGAACACTGAAGCTTTCTTT. It is translated as CATSGGSMNTEAFF. Filled out from reference TRBV28 and TRBJ1-1, the complete variable domain reads DVKVTQSSRYLVKRTGEKVFLECVQDMDHENMFWYRQDPGLGLRLIYFSYDVKMKEKGDIPEGYSVSREKKERFSLILESASTNQTSMYLCATSGGSMNTEAFFGQGTRLTVV.

This chain links TRBV9 with TRBJ1-3, with TRBD1 identical over 7 bases. With 3 bases clipped from V and 2 bases from J, the junction kept 2 bases outside the gene matches. In germline, CDR1 is SGDLS, CDR2 YYNGEE. This CDR3 spans 14 amino acids. The CDR3 DNA reads TGTGCCAGCAGCGGACAGGGACCTGGAAACACCATATATTTT. Translating it yields CASSGQGPGNTIYF.

This CDR3 is CASSSMGTFAQGGEQYF. The CDR3 DNA reads as TGTGCCAGCAGCTCCATGGGGACTTTTGCCCAAGGTGGCGAGCAGTACTTC. The chain joins TRBV3-1 (or the pseudogene TRBV3-2) to TRBJ2-7, with a possible D match to TRBD2 (6 bases). V gave up 5 bases and J gave up 6 bases, with 26 bases separating them. The CDR3 runs to 17 residues. Per the germline V gene, CDR1 is LGHDT and CDR2 is YNNKEL (reference sequence).

The V and J genes are TRBV20-1 and TRBJ1-2; D gene uncertain. With 5 bases removed from V and 6 bases from J, the gap between germline ends came to 10 bases. CDR3 size: 11 residues. CDR1 and CDR2 (germline): DFQATT, SNEGSKA (reference sequence). The chain's CDR3 is CSADGEDGYTF. The CDR3 nucleotides read TGCAGTGCTGACGGTGAGGATGGCTACACCTTC.

The rearrangement links TRBV27 to TRBJ1-6, with TRBD1 matching 9 bases. The CDR3 runs 15 residues. Germline values: CDR1 MNHEY, CDR2 SMNVEV (reference sequence). V lost 5 bases, J lost 7 bases, and 6 bases stayed unmatched. The CDR3 bases are TGTGCCAGCAGTGCCCGGGACAGGGAGAATTCACCCCTCCACTTT. As protein: CASSARDRENSPLHF.

The rearrangement joins TRBV29-1 to TRBJ1-2, with 7 bases that match TRBD1. The germline CDR1 and CDR2 sequences are SQVTM and ANQGSEA. The ends lost 8 bases at V and 5 bases at J; junction bases unmatched: 8. The CDR3 covers 12 residues. The CDR3 reads CSSYNRGYGYTF. The CDR3 DNA sequence: TGCAGCTCATACAACAGGGGTTATGGCTACACCTTC. Together with reference TRBV29-1 and TRBJ1-2, the CDR3 gives the full variable domain: SAVISQKPSRDICQRGTSLTIQCQVDSQVTMMFWYRQQPGQSLTLIATANQGSEATYESGFVIDKFPISRPNLTFSTLTVSNMSPEDSSIYLCSSYNRGYGYTFGSGTRLTVV.

This clone was seen once. J is TRBJ2-1 and V is TRBV10-3; D call uncertain. The CDR3 is made up of 17 amino acids. V lost 5 bases and J 0 bases, leaving 17 bases between the germline ends. The germline V gene encodes CDR1 ENHRY and CDR2 SYGVKD. CDR3: CAISRRSGWSSYNEQFF. The CDR3 DNA reads as TGTGCCATCAGTCGGAGATCGGGCTGGAGCTCCTACAATGAGCAGTTCTTC.

This chain connects TRBV3-1 (or the pseudogene TRBV3-2) to TRBJ1-1; 8 nucleotides align to TRBD1. CDR3 size: 14 residues. Germline-derived CDR1 and CDR2 are LGHDT and YNNKEL (reference sequence). Germline trimming cut 4 bases from V and 7 bases from J; bases unmatched to any gene: 8. CDR3 bases: TGTGCCAGCAGCCTGACCAGACAGGGGATTGAAGCTTTCTTT. Translated: CASSLTRQGIEAFF.

V and J are TRBV10-3 and TRBJ2-2; no firm D call. The CDR3 consists of 11 residues. V lost 6 bases, J lost 2 bases, and 1 base lay in between. The germline V gene has CDR1 ENHRY and CDR2 SYGVKD. This CDR3 is CAISNTGELFF. The CDR3 DNA is TGTGCCATCAGCAACACCGGGGAGCTGTTTTTT.

CDR3 sequence (DNA): TGCGCCAGCAGCTTGACAGCCTACAATGAGCAGTTCTTC. It codes for CASSLTAYNEQFF. The chain recombines TRBV5-1 with TRBJ2-1; D remains unclear. The CDR3 consists of 13 residues. Germline lookup yields CDR1 SGHRS and CDR2 YFSETQ. Trimming stripped 1 base from V and 2 bases from J, with 4 bases between.

The chain combines TRBV6-5 with TRBJ2-2, with 10 bases matching TRBD1. The CDR3 runs 15 residues. V lost 5 bases, J lost 2 bases, and 2 bases stayed unmatched. Germline CDR1 is MNHEY and CDR2 is SVGAGI. CDR3 loop: CASSPTGGNTGELFF. The CDR3 DNA sequence: TGTGCCAGCAGTCCGACAGGGGGCAACACCGGGGAGCTGTTTTTT.

V gene TRBV7-9 combines with J gene TRBJ1-6, with TRBD1 matching over 9 bases. This CDR3 is built from 15 residues. The germline V gene encodes CDR1 SEHNR and CDR2 FQNEAQ (reference sequence). J gave up 10 bases and V 1 base, and 5 bases lay outside the gene matches. DNA for the CDR3: TGTGCCAGCAGCTTAGGGACAGGGGAAGGCTCACCCCTCCACTTT. Translation: CASSLGTGEGSPLHF.

The chain joins TRBV9 to TRBJ1-6, with 7 bases fitting TRBD1. Losses at the gene ends were 3 bases for V and 5 bases for J; bases not matched to a gene: 5. The CDR3 is 15 amino acids. Germline lookup yields CDR1 SGDLS and CDR2 YYNGEE. CDR3 nucleotide sequence: TGTGCCAGCAGCGAGGGGACAGACGATAATTCACCCCTCCACTTT. Translation: CASSEGTDDNSPLHF.

Here the CDR3 DNA reads TGTGCCAGTAGTATAGAAGGGGGATTGAATTCACCCCTCCACTTT. This codes for CASSIEGGLNSPLHF. The gene calls are TRBV19 and TRBJ1-6, with D possibly TRBD1 on 6 matching bases. V was trimmed by 0 bases and J by 7 bases, leaving 10 bases between them. CDR1 is LNHDA, CDR2 SQIVND, per germline (reference sequence). The CDR3 contains 15 residues.

This clone was seen only once. The chain uses TRBV4-3 and TRBJ1-4; TRBD1 agrees at 12 bases. Losses at the gene ends were 1 base for V and 7 bases for J; bases not matched to a gene: 1. This CDR3 is 15 amino acids long. Germline V gene data show CDR1 as LGHNA and CDR2 as YSLEER. The CDR3 is CASSQGGQGAEKLFF. CDR3 nucleotides: TGCGCCAGCAGCCAAGGGGGACAGGGGGCTGAAAAACTGTTTTTT.

This clone was detected once. The rearrangement links TRBV6-4 to TRBJ1-1; no clear D gene. Germline V gene sequence: CDR1 MRHNA, CDR2 SNTAGT. The germline V and J ends were trimmed by 0 bases and 7 bases, with 12 bases remaining between them. The CDR3 covers 14 residues. The CDR3 nucleotides read TGTGCCAGCAGTGACTCCGGGCGACTGAGTGAAGCTTTCTTT. This encodes CASSDSGRLSEAFF.

The rearrangement uses TRBV5-1 and TRBJ2-7; D gene ambiguous. Germline V gene data show CDR1 as SGHRS and CDR2 as YFSETQ. This CDR3 is 13 amino acids long. V was cut by 0 bases and J by 3 bases, with 7 bases left in between. Here the CDR3 reads CASSLGSFYEQYF. The CDR3 DNA reads as TGCGCCAGCAGCTTGGGGTCCTTCTACGAGCAGTACTTC. Looking up the rest from reference TRBV5-1 and TRBJ2-7 gives the full variable domain: KAGVTQTPRYLIKTRGQQVTLSCSPISGHRSVSWYQQTPGQGLQFLFEYFSETQRNKGNFPGRFSGRQFSNSRSEMNVSTLELGDSALYLCASSLGSFYEQYFGPGTRLTVT.

J is TRBJ2-3 and V is TRBV6-1, with 9 bases that match TRBD2. CDR1 is MNHNS and CDR2 is SASEGT in the germline V gene. There are 20 residues in the CDR3. Losses at the gene ends were 0 bases for V and 6 bases for J; bases not matched to a gene: 19. The CDR3 here is CASSEARGTLVGTSRDTQYF. The CDR3, as DNA: TGTGCCAGCAGTGAAGCGAGAGGAACATTGGTGGGGACTAGCCGGGATACGCAGTATTTT.

The V gene is TRBV7-8, the J gene TRBJ1-5; D gene ambiguous. The CDR3 consists of 14 residues. V lost 1 base and J 4 bases, leaving 8 bases between the germline ends. Germline values: CDR1 SGHVS, CDR2 FQNEAQ. CDR3 in amino acids: CASSLGQANQPQHF. The CDR3 nucleotides are TGTGCCAGCAGCTTAGGCCAGGCGAATCAGCCCCAGCATTTT.

This clone was detected once. The rearrangement uses TRBV19 and TRBJ1-2; a possible D gene is TRBD1 (6 bases). V was cut by 4 bases and J by 0 bases, with 18 bases left in between. Germline V gene sequence: CDR1 LNHDA, CDR2 SQIVND (reference sequence). This CDR3 region has 17 residues. This CDR3 reads CASSTPGGARANYGYTF. Written as DNA, the CDR3 is TGTGCCAGTAGTACCCCGGGGGGGGCACGGGCTAACTATGGCTACACCTTC. Full variable domain (remainder filled in from reference TRBV19 and TRBJ1-2): DGGITQSPKYLFRKEGQNVTLSCEQNLNHDAMYWYRQDPGQGLRLIYYSQIVNDFQKGDIAEGYSVSREKKESFPLTVTSAQKNPTAFYLCASSTPGGARANYGYTFGSGTRLTVV.

CDR3 sequence: CASSRTVSEYEQYF. For the CDR3, the DNA is TGTGCCAGCAGCCGGACAGTCTCGGAATACGAGCAGTACTTC. This rearrangement joins TRBV7-2 to TRBJ2-7; D is perhaps TRBD1 (6 bases). This CDR3 spans 14 amino acids. The germline V and J ends were trimmed by 5 bases and 4 bases, with 15 bases remaining between them. CDR1 and CDR2 from the germline V gene are SGHTA and FQGNSA.

This chain links TRBV6-2 or TRBV6-3 with TRBJ2-1; TRBD2 might be the D (6 bases). CDR1 is MNHEY and CDR2 is SVGEGT in the germline V gene. V was pared by 2 bases and J by 5 bases, with 16 bases between. The CDR3 is 16 amino acids. This chain's CDR3 is CASSYQLALTNNEQFF. DNA of the CDR3: TGTGCCAGCAGTTACCAACTAGCCCTAACGAACAATGAGCAGTTCTTC.